This TCR beta chain was captured by sequencing in a study of OX40 agonist ivuxolimab in advanced cancers. On the study more broadly: The patients got ivuxolimab, which is an agonistic anti-OX40 (CD134) antibody. Partial responses occurred in three patients (one hepatocellular carcinoma, two cutaneous melanoma). Every 2 weeks, patients received ivuxolimab intravenously, dosed at 0.01 to 10 mg/kg.

V gave up 0 bases and J gave up 3 bases; unmatched junction bases: 13. This CDR3 region has 18 residues. Germline CDR1 LNHDA, CDR2 SQIVND (reference sequence). The repertoire was sequenced with immunoSEQ multiplex PCR; TCRdb's copy has only in-frame clones and lacks some. This table has 84,000 or so clones, 94% appearing once. This clonotype was sampled from an adult with an advanced solid tumor such as melanoma, head and neck, liver or kidney cancer. V and J are TRBV19 and TRBJ1-2, with TRBD1 identical over 7 bases. Sequences were derived from CD4+ or CD8+ T cells sorted from blood, sampled in a trial of the OX40 agonist ivuxolimab. CDR3: CASSIDHDREGGHYGYTF. DNA of the CDR3: TGTGCCAGTAGTATAGATCACGACAGGGAAGGCGGGCACTATGGCTACACCTTC.